This T cell receptor beta chain was identified during a study of Ad26.COV2.S vaccination and SARS-CoV-2 variants. Study overall: Ad26.COV2.S given intramuscularly, once or twice 56 days apart.

For this clone: Germline and junction disagree at one end, which may indicate a read error.

Treatment defined: approximately 18 received Ad26.COV2.S at low or high dose, single or two shots; a few received placebo; per-sample allocation not given. Samples analyzed were those drawn on day 63 after the first vaccine or placebo injection. The administered vaccine (an Ad26 vector) expressed Wuhan-strain SARS-CoV-2 spike. CDR3 length equals 16 residues. CDR1 and CDR2 from the germline V gene are SGHRS and YFSETQ. The data were produced by immunoSEQ multiplex PCR, yet TCRdb's version contains in-frame clones alone and is incomplete. The data show about 440,000 clones, roughly 91% seen once. The sequence derives from a person between 18 and 65 years old who received the Ad26.COV2.S COVID-19 vaccine or a placebo. The chain uses TRBV5-1 and TRBJ2-3; perhaps D is TRBD1 or TRBD2 (6 bases each). This sample comprised peripheral blood, obtained in a trial of Ad26.COV2.S vaccine versus placebo. The CDR3 reads CASRLGWGAYTDTQYF. The CDR3 nucleotides read TGCGCCAGCAGGTTGGGCTGGGGGGCGTACACAGATACGCAGTATTTT. Using reference TRBV5-1 and TRBJ2-3 for the parts outside the CDR3, the full variable domain is KAGVTQTPRYLIKTRGQQVTLSCSPISGHRSVSWYQQTPGQGLQFLFEYFSETQRNKGNFPGRFSGRQFSNSRSEMNVSTLELGDSALYLCASRLGWGAYTDTQYFGPGTRLTVL.